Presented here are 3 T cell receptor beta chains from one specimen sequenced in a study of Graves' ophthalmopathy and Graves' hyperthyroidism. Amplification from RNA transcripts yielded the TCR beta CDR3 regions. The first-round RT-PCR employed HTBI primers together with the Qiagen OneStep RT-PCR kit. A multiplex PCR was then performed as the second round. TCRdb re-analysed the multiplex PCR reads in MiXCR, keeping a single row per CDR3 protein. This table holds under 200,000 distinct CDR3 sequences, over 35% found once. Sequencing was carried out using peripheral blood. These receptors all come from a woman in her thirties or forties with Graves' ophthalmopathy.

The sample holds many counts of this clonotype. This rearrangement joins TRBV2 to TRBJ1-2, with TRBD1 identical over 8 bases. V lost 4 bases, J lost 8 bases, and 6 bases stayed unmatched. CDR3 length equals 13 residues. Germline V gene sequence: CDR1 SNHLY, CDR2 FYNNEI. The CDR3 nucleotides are TGTGCCAGCAGTGCCACAGGGGGAGTAGGCTACACCTTC. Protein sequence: CASSATGGVGYTF.

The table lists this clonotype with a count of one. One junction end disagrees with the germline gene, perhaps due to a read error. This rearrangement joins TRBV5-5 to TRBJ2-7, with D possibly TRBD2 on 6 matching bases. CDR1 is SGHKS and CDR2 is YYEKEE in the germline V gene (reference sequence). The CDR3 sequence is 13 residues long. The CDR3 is CTSSLDYLYEQYF. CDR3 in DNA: TGTACCAGCAGCCTGGACTACCTCTACGAGCAGTACTTC.

This CDR3 is CASSFQAGGAAYEQYF. In nucleotides, the CDR3 is TGTGCCAGCAGTTTCCAAGCGGGCGGGGCAGCCTACGAGCAGTACTTC. The chain carries TRBV28 and TRBJ2-7; TRBD2 might be the D (6 bases). V was cut by 3 bases and J by 2 bases, with 17 bases left in between. Germline values: CDR1 MDHEN, CDR2 SYDVKM. This CDR3 is built from 16 residues. Based on the CDR3 plus reference TRBV28 and TRBJ2-7, the full variable domain is DVKVTQSSRYLVKRTGEKVFLECVQDMDHENMFWYRQDPGLGLRLIYFSYDVKMKEKGDIPEGYSVSREKKERFSLILESASTNQTSMYLCASSFQAGGAAYEQYFGPGTRLTVT.